This T cell receptor beta chain was observed in a study of cytomegalovirus exposure and HLA in healthy donors. Background on the study: Approximately 80 million unique TCRs from HLA-typed donors were held in an early data release.

With respect to this clone: The antigen is not known.

The PCR used 60 Vbeta and 13 Jbeta primers. Measured with immunoSEQ multiplex PCR; TCRdb has only the in-frame clones, and not every one. Recorded for this sample: about 130,000 clones. Germline values: CDR1 SGHDT, CDR2 YYEEEE. Germline trimming cut 0 bases from V and 0 bases from J; bases unmatched to any gene: 6. This CDR3 is 17 amino acids long. Notes on the study in general: The presence/absence work took it that sequencing depth was about the same across donors. Reports showed the classifier diagnosing cytomegalovirus status with high specificity and sensitivity. Analysis was carried out at a later point, and it linked a missense DCLRE1C variant to TCR beta V- and J-gene trimming.

The sequenced material came from PBMCs. This sequence originates from a woman aged 60-75 years in good health and CMV-seronegative. The V and J genes are TRBV5-6 and TRBJ2-3, with 8 positions matching TRBD2. CDR3 DNA sequence: TGTGCCAGCAGCTTGGCGGGAGGGCCTTTCAGCACAGATACGCAGTATTTT. It specifies CASSLAGGPFSTDTQYF.